These 24 T cell receptor beta chains were sequenced from one sample in a study of T cell clonality in common variable immunodeficiency. Study-level points and caveats: Fewer deletions and N-nucleotide insertions were reportedly seen in common variable immunodeficiency TCR beta sequences.

These TCRs' antigens remain unknown. Here immunoSEQ multiplex PCR was the method, and the copy in TCRdb shows in-frame clones only, minus some. In total the sample includes 30,000 to 40,000 clones, none of them seen once. The source material was peripheral blood mononuclear cells. These receptors were obtained from a human donor with common variable immunodeficiency.

This clone appeared many times. Read data end 3 residues before the CDR3 end; the end is taken from the germline J gene. This chain links TRBV12-3 or TRBV12-4 with TRBJ2-3; 9 positions match TRBD1. Trimming at V came to 3 bases and at J to 6 bases, leaving 4 bases not matched to a gene. CDR3 length: 14 amino acids. The sequenced CDR3 bases are TGTGCCAGCAGTTTGGGACAGGGTCCGGATACG. It encodes CASSLGQGPDT. The full CDR3 protein is CASSLGQGPDTQYF.

This clone was observed at least ten times. The read is 3 residues too short to cover the CDR3 end, so that end is filled in from the germline J gene. The chain is built from TRBV7-3 and TRBJ2-2; maybe TRBD1 (5 bases). V shed 4 bases and J shed 6 bases, with 9 bases lying between them. The CDR3 covers 13 residues. The germline V gene has CDR1 SGHTA and CDR2 FQGTGA. CDR3 region: CASSSQGPGELFF. CDR3 DNA (partial): TGTGCCAGCAGCTCTCAGGGTCCCGGGGAG.

The table lists this clone with many counts. The read gets to within 3 residues of the CDR3 end, and the germline J gene fills in the rest. The chain joins TRBV30 to TRBJ2-1; 11 bases are a match to TRBD2. CDR1 is GTSNPN, CDR2 SVGIG, per germline (reference sequence). Germline trimming cut 3 bases from V and 6 bases from J; bases unmatched to any gene: 10. The CDR3 loop spans 16 amino acids. The CDR3 DNA, read in part, is TGTGCCTGGAGCATACTCGGGACTAGCGGAGCCAATGAG. Amino acid sequence: CAWSILGTSGANE. The entire CDR3 is CAWSILGTSGANEQFF.

This clone was recorded at least ten times. The read ends 3 residues shy of where the CDR3 ends; the end is completed using the germline J gene. The gene calls are TRBV18 and TRBJ1-2; 8 bases are a match to TRBD1. The CDR3 is 13 residues long. V shed 3 bases, J shed 4 bases, and the junction held 1 base outside the gene matches. CDR1 is KGHSH and CDR2 is LQKENI in the germline V gene. CDR3 bases read: TGTGCCAGCTCACCTGACAGGGGCTATGGC. Its protein product is CASSPDRGYG. The whole CDR3 region reads CASSPDRGYGYTF.

In its sample, this clone was seen a few times. The read finishes 3 residues shy of the CDR3 end, and the germline J gene is used to complete it. The V and J genes are TRBV7-2 and TRBJ1-2, with 7 bases that match TRBD1. The CDR3 runs to 14 residues. V dropped 5 bases and J dropped 1; count of bases not matched to a gene: 4. Germline V CDR1 and CDR2: SGHTA, FQGNSA. The DNA read from the CDR3 is TGTGCCAGCAGCACACGGGACAGTAACTATGGC. Its protein is CASSTRDSNYG. In full, the CDR3 is CASSTRDSNYGYTF.

This clone turned up a few times. The DNA ends 3 residues before the CDR3 does, and the rest of the CDR3 is filled in from the germline J gene. V and J are TRBV7-6 and TRBJ2-7, with 14 bases lining up with TRBD2. Losses at the gene ends were 5 bases for V and 2 bases for J; bases not matched to a gene: 8. The germline CDR1 and CDR2 sequences are SGHVS and FNYEAQ. The CDR3 covers 17 residues. The CDR3 bases that were read are TGTGCCAGCAGCCCGGGACTAGCGGGAGAGCTCCCCTACGAG. It yields the protein CASSPGLAGELPYE. The whole CDR3 region reads CASSPGLAGELPYEQYF. The whole variable domain, filled in from reference TRBV7-6 and TRBJ2-7, reads GAGVSQSPRYKVTKRGQDVALRCDPISGHVSLYWYRQALGQGPEFLTYFNYEAQQDKSGLPNDRFSAERPEGSISTLTIQRTEQRDSAMYRCASSPGLAGELPYEQYFGPGTRLTVT.

This CDR3 reads CASKNLAGAADTQYF. The CDR3 DNA, read in part, is TGTGCCAGTAAGAATTTGGCGGGAGCGGCAGATACG. The J gene is TRBJ2-3, the V gene TRBV19, with TRBD2 matching 7 bases. The read comes to an end 3 residues before the CDR3 does, leaving the germline J gene to fill in the end. CDR3 length: 15 amino acids. Trimming took 7 bases from V and 4 from J; bases not matched to a gene: 11. CDR1 and CDR2 (germline): LNHDA, SQIVND (reference sequence). The full variable domain, with the rest looked up from reference TRBV19 and TRBJ2-3, is DGGITQSPKYLFRKEGQNVTLSCEQNLNHDAMYWYRQDPGQGLRLIYYSQIVNDFQKGDIAEGYSVSREKKESFPLTVTSAQKNPTAFYLCASKNLAGAADTQYFGPGTRLTVL.

This clone was seen a handful of times. The read ends 3 residues before the CDR3 terminus; that terminus is restored from the germline J gene. Other nucleotide sequences in the sample specify the same CDR3. The V call is TRBV18, the J call TRBJ2-1; D unresolved. Looked up from germline, CDR1 is KGHSH and CDR2 is LQKENI. The CDR3 loop spans 13 amino acids. V lost 8 bases to trimming and J lost 5 bases, with 13 bases between them. CDR3 loop: CASLQRENNEQFF. The CDR3 bases that were read are TGTGCCAGCCTCCAGCGAGAGAACAATGAG.

This clone turned up a few times. From the germline J gene comes the end of the CDR3, since the read stops 3 residues before it. The chain links TRBV7-3 to TRBJ2-7; 9 nucleotides agree with TRBD1. Germline CDR1 SGHTA, CDR2 FQGTGA. The CDR3 extends over 15 amino acids. V dropped 5 bases and J dropped 5; count of bases not matched to a gene: 10. Incomplete CDR3 DNA: TGTGCCAGCAGCCTAATGGGACAGGGTATCAACGAG. Its translation: CASSLMGQGINE. The full-length CDR3 reads as CASSLMGQGINEQYF.

This clone counts as medium-sized. The read is 3 residues too short to cover the CDR3 end, so that end is filled in from the germline J gene. The chain carries TRBV9 and TRBJ2-3; a possible D gene is TRBD1 (5 bases). From germline, CDR1 is SGDLS and CDR2 YYNGEE. V lost 0 bases and J lost 3, with 5 bases in between. The CDR3 extends over 13 amino acids. CDR3 DNA (partial): TGTGCCAGCAGCGTAGCAGGGACAGATACG. It yields the protein CASSVAGTDT. The CDR3 as a whole reads CASSVAGTDTQYF.

In its sample, this clone was seen many times. The read stops 3 residues short of the end of the CDR3; the missing end is completed from the germline J gene. The chain employs TRBV20-1 and TRBJ2-4, with 15 bases lining up with TRBD2. CDR1 and CDR2 from the germline V gene are DFQATT and SNEGSKA (reference sequence). This CDR3 contains 15 residues. The V gene end was trimmed by 5 bases and the J gene end by 5 bases; junction bases not matched to a gene: 4. The CDR3 bases that were read are TGCAGTGCTGGACTAGCGGGAGGGCCCGAAAACATT. Translated: CSAGLAGGPENI. In full, the CDR3 reads CSAGLAGGPENIQYF.

This clone was observed a handful of times. With the read ending 3 residues before the CDR3 end, the germline J gene is used to fill in that end. The J gene is TRBJ1-1, the V gene TRBV7-9; TRBD1 matches at 12 bases. Germline V gene lookup returns CDR1 SEHNR and CDR2 FQNEAQ (reference sequence). The CDR3 contains 15 residues. Trimming removed 4 bases from V and 5 bases from J; junction bases left unmatched: 5. CDR3 sequence: CASSSGQGAGTEAFF. CDR3 DNA (partial): TGTGCCAGCAGCTCGGGACAGGGGGCAGGTACTGAA.

This clone showed up many times. The read halts 3 residues ahead of the CDR3 end, with the missing end drawn from the germline J gene. This chain joins TRBV20-1 and TRBJ2-7; tentatively, D is TRBD2 (6 bases). CDR3 length: 15 residues. The V end lost 4 bases, the J end lost 6 bases, and 22 bases lay between the germline ends. Germline V gives CDR1 DFQATT, CDR2 SNEGSKA (reference sequence). The CDR3 is CSATRGNYGYSEQYF. The part of the CDR3 DNA that was read is TGCAGTGCTACCCGGGGGAACTATGGCTACTCCGAG.

This clone showed up many times. The read falls 3 residues short of the CDR3 end, and the missing part is taken from the germline J gene. This sequence joins TRBV11-3 and TRBJ2-1; 11 bases are a match to TRBD2. CDR3 size: 15 residues. Looked up from germline, CDR1 is SGHNT and CDR2 is YENEEA. V shed 1 base, J shed 6 bases, and the junction held 2 bases outside the gene matches. The CDR3: CASSLAGTSGNEQFF. The DNA read from the CDR3 is TGTGCCAGCAGCTTAGCTGGGACTAGCGGCAATGAG.

This clone was seen a few times. The read comes to an end 3 residues before the CDR3 does, leaving the germline J gene to fill in the end. The chain uses TRBV6-2 or TRBV6-3 and TRBJ1-2; 12 positions agree with TRBD1. Looked up from germline, CDR1 is MNHEY and CDR2 is SVGEGT. The CDR3 loop spans 16 amino acids. The CDR3 DNA, read in part, is TGTGCCAGCAGTCCGGCGCCGGGACAGGGGGCGGTAGGC. This codes for CASSPAPGQGAVG. The whole CDR3 reads CASSPAPGQGAVGYTF.

This clone has a handful of counts. The sequenced fragment ends 3 residues before the CDR3 boundary, so the rest is inferred from the germline J gene. The chain uses TRBV19 and TRBJ1-2; D might be TRBD1 (5 bases). Germline V CDR1 and CDR2: LNHDA, SQIVND (reference sequence). There are 15 residues in the CDR3. The sequenced CDR3 bases are TGTGCCAGTAGTATAGATCTTACCAGGGTCGAAGGC. Translated: CASSIDLTRVEG. The whole CDR3 region reads CASSIDLTRVEGYTF.

This clone has only a few counts. The sequence runs out 3 residues before the end of the CDR3; the remainder is reconstructed from the germline J gene. The chain recombines TRBV11-3 with TRBJ1-2; 9 nucleotides line up with TRBD1. J lost 5 bases, V lost 3 bases, and 1 base had no gene match. CDR3 length: 13 amino acids. Per germline, CDR1 SGHNT and CDR2 YENEEA. CDR3: CASSFDRGYGYTF. The covered CDR3 bases are TGTGCCAGCAGCTTTGACAGGGGGTATGGC.

A note on this clone: With the read ending 3 residues before the CDR3 end, the germline J gene is used to fill in that end. The chain has TRBV30 and TRBJ1-5; unclear D gene. Trimming removed 0 bases from V and 5 bases from J, with 8 bases in between. CDR1 GTSNPN and CDR2 SVGIG come from the germline V gene (reference sequence). The CDR3 extends over 13 amino acids. The CDR3 DNA, read in part, is TGTGCCTGGAGTGTTGCGGTAGATCAGCCC. Amino acids: CAWSVAVDQP. Given in full, the CDR3 is CAWSVAVDQPQHF. The variable domain in full, completed from reference TRBV30 and TRBJ1-5, reads SQTIHQWPATLVQPVGSPLSLECTVEGTSNPNLYWYRQAAGRGLQLLFYSVGIGQISSEVPQNLSASRPQDRQFILSSKKLLLSDSGFYLCAWSVAVDQPQHFGDGTRLSIL.

The CDR3 loop is CASSKGANEKLFF. Partial CDR3 DNA: TGTGCCAGCAGCAAGGGGGCGAATGAAAAA. This rearrangement joins TRBV11-3 to TRBJ1-4; TRBD1 matches 7 bases. Read data end 3 residues before the CDR3 end; the end is taken from the germline J gene. This CDR3 region has 13 residues. Germline V gene lookup returns CDR1 SGHNT and CDR2 YENEEA. Trimming removed 5 bases from V and 5 bases from J; junction bases left unmatched: 2.

This clone has just a few counts. The read stops 3 residues short of the end of the CDR3; the missing end is completed from the germline J gene. This chain joins TRBV7-2 and TRBJ2-7; the match to TRBD1 covers 8 bases. Per germline, CDR1 SGHTA and CDR2 FQGNSA. CDR3 length equals 14 residues. V lost 6 bases, J lost 4 bases, and 8 bases stayed unmatched. The CDR3 sequence is CASSKGRGPYEQYF. The CDR3 bases that were read are TGTGCCAGCAGTAAGGGCAGGGGGCCTTACGAG. The full variable domain, with the rest looked up from reference TRBV7-2 and TRBJ2-7, is GAGVSQSPSNKVTEKGKDVELRCDPISGHTALYWYRQSLGQGLEFLIYFQGNSAPDKSGLPSDRFSAERTGGSVSTLTIQRTQQEDSAVYLCASSKGRGPYEQYFGPGTRLTVT.

This clone was observed a few times. Read data end 3 residues before the CDR3 end; the end is taken from the germline J gene. The chain links TRBV11-3 to TRBJ1-2, with TRBD1 matching 7 bases. V was clipped by 5 bases and J by 1 base; unmatched bases: 7. The V gene's germline CDR1 is SGHNT and CDR2 YENEEA. The CDR3 is 15 residues long. Incomplete CDR3 DNA: TGTGCCAGCAGCGCGGGACAGCGCATTAACTATGGC. This codes for CASSAGQRINYG. The entire CDR3 protein reads CASSAGQRINYGYTF.

With regard to this clone: The sequenced fragment ends 3 residues before the CDR3 boundary, so the rest is inferred from the germline J gene. The sample holds other DNA sequences that translate to the same CDR3. This rearrangement joins TRBV7-3 to TRBJ2-3, with 11 bases aligning to TRBD2. The CDR3 consists of 15 residues. Germline V gene data show CDR1 as SGHTA and CDR2 as FQGTGA. Trimming at V came to 5 bases and at J to 1 base, leaving 2 bases not matched to a gene. The CDR3 DNA, read in part, is TGTGCCAGCAGCCGACTAGCGGGGCGCACAGATACG. It yields the protein CASSRLAGRTDT. Given in full, the CDR3 is CASSRLAGRTDTQYF.

In its sample, this clone was seen many times. The read ends 3 residues shy of where the CDR3 ends; the end is completed using the germline J gene. The chain carries TRBV5-1 and TRBJ2-3; TRBD1 matches at 7 bases. Germline assignment: CDR1 SGHRS and CDR2 YFSETQ. V dropped 0 bases and J dropped 2; count of bases not matched to a gene: 9. The CDR3 contains 17 residues. CDR3 DNA (partial): TGCGCCAGCAGCTTGGGACAGGGACGCAGTGTCACAGATACG. It specifies CASSLGQGRSVTDT. The CDR3, in full, reads CASSLGQGRSVTDTQYF.

This clone counts as medium-sized (0.01 to 0.1%). CDR3 DNA, as far as it was read: TGTGCCACCAGCAGAGATCTCCATAGCGGGAGGAGCCAAGAGACC. Amino acids: CATSRDLHSGRSQET. The full CDR3 protein is CATSRDLHSGRSQETQYF. V gene TRBV15 combines with J gene TRBJ2-5; 10 bases match TRBD2. Read data end 3 residues before the CDR3 end; the end is taken from the germline J gene. CDR3 length equals 18 residues. The germline V gene encodes CDR1 LNHNV and CDR2 YYDKDF (reference sequence). Germline trimming cut 0 bases from V and 1 base from J; bases unmatched to any gene: 8.